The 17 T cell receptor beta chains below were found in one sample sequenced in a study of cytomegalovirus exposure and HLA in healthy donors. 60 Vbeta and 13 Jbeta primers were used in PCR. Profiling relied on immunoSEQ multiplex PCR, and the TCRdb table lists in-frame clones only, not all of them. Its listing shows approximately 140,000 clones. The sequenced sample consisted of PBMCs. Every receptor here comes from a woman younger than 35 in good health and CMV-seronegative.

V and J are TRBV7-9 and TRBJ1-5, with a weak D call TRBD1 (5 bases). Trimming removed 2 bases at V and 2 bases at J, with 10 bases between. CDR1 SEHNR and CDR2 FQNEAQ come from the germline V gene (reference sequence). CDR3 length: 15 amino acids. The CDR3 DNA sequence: TGTGCCAGCAGCTTAAGCCAGGGCGGCAATCAGCCCCAGCATTTT. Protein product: CASSLSQGGNQPQHF.

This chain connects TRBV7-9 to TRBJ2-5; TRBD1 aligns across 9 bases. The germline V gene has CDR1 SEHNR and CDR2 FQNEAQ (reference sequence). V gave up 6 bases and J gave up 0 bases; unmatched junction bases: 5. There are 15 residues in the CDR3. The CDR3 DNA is TGTGCCAGCAGAAGACAGGGGGACCACCAAGAGACCCAGTACTTC. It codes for CASRRQGDHQETQYF.

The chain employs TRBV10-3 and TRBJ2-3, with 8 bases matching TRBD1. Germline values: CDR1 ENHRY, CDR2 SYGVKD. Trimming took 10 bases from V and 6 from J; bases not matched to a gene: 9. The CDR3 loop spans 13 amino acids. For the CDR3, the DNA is TGTGCCACAGGACAGGGAGGTTCGGATACGCAGTATTTT. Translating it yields CATGQGGSDTQYF.

The CDR3 sequence: CASMRWEGRNTGELFF. Written as DNA, the CDR3 is TGTGCCAGTATGAGGTGGGAGGGAAGGAACACCGGGGAGCTGTTTTTT. V is TRBV19 and J is TRBJ2-2; 7 nucleotides match TRBD2. Germline-derived CDR1 and CDR2 are LNHDA and SQIVND (reference sequence). The CDR3 has 16 residues. V dropped 7 bases and J dropped 1; count of bases not matched to a gene: 9.

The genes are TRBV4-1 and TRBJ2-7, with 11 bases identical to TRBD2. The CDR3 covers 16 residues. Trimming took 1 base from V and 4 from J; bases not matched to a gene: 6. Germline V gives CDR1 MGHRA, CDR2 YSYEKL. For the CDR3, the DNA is TGCGCCAGCAGCCAAGGTGGGACTAGCGGCAAGTACGAGCAGTACTTC. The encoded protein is CASSQGGTSGKYEQYF.

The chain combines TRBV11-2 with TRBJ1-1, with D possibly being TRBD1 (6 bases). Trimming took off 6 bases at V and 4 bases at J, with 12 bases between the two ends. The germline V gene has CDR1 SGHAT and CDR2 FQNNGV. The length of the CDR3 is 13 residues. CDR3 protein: CASSPRGGTEAFF. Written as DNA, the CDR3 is TGTGCCAGCAGTCCTAGGGGGGGCACTGAAGCTTTCTTT. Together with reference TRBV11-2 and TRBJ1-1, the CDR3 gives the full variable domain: EAGVAQSPRYKIIEKRQSVAFWCNPISGHATLYWYQQILGQGPKLLIQFQNNGVVDDSQLPKDRFSAERLKGVDSTLKIQPAKLEDSAVYLCASSPRGGTEAFFGQGTRLTVV.

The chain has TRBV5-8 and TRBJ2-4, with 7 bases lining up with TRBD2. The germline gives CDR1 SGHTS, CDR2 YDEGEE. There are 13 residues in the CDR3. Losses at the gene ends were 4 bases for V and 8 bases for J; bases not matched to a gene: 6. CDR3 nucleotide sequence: TGTGCCAGCAGCCCTAGTGGGGGGGACATTCAGTACTTC. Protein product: CASSPSGGDIQYF.

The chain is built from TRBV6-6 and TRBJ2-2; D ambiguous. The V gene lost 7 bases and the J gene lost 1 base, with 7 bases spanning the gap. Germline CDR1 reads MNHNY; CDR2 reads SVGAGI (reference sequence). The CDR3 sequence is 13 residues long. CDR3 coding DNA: TGTGCCAGCACGAGGAGGAACACCGGGGAGCTGTTTTTT. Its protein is CASTRRNTGELFF.

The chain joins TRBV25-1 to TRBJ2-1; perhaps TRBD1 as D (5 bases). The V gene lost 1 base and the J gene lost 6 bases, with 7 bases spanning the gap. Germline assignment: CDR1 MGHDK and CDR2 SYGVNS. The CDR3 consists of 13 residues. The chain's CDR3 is CASSESTVNEQFF. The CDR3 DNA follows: TGTGCCAGCAGTGAATCGACAGTCAATGAGCAGTTCTTC.

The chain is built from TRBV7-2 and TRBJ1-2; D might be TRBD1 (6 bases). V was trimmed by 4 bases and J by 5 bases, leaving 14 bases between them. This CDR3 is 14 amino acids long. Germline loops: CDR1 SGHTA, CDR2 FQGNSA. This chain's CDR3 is CASSSSRQGYGYTF. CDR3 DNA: TGTGCCAGCAGCTCCTCCCGCCAGGGGTATGGCTACACCTTC.

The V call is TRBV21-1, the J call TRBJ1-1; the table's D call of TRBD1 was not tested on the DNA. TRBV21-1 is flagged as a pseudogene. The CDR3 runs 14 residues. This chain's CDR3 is CASSSGTIDTEAFF. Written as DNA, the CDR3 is TGTGCCAGCAGCTCCGGGACAATCGACACTGAAGCTTTCTTT.

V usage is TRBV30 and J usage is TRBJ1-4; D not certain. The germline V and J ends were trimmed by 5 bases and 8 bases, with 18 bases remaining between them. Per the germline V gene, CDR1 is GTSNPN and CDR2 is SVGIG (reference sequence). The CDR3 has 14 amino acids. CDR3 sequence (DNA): TGTGCCTGGGGCCTGGGCCTAGAGCGGGAAAAACTGTTTTTT. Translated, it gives CAWGLGLEREKLFF.

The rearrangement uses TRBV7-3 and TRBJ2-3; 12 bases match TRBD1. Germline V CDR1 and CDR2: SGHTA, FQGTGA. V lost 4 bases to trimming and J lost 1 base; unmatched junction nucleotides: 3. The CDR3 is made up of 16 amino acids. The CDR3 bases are TGTGCCAGCAGCTCTGGGACAGGGGGCGGCACAGATACGCAGTATTTT. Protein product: CASSSGTGGGTDTQYF.

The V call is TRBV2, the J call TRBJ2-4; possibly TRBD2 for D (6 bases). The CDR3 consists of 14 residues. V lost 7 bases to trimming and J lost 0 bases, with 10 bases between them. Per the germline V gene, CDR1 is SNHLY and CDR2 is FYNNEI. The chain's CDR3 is CASTLAVAKNIQYF. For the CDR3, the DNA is TGTGCCAGCACCTTAGCGGTAGCCAAAAACATTCAGTACTTC.

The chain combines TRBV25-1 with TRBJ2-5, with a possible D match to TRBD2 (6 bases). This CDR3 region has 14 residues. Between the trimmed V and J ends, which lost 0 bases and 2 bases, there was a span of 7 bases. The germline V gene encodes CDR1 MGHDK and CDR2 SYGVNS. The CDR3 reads CASSEYSGQETQYF. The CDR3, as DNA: TGTGCCAGCAGTGAATATAGCGGTCAAGAGACCCAGTACTTC.

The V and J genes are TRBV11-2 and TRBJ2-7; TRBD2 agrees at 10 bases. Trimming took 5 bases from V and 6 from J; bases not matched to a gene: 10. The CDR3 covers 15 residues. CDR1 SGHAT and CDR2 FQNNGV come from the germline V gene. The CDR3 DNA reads TGTGCCAGCAGCGCGGGACTAGCGTCCTACGGCGAGCAGTACTTC. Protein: CASSAGLASYGEQYF.

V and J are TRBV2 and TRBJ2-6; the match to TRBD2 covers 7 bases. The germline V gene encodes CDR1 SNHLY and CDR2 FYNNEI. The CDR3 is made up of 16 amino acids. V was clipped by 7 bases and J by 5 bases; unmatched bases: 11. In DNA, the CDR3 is TGTGCCAGCAAAACAAGGGAGGGACTCAGGGCCAACGTCCTGACTTTC. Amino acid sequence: CASKTREGLRANVLTF.